One TCR beta chain is described in this entry. What it binds is unknown. Expressed TCRB transcripts were sequenced because the entire RNA isolate underwent reverse transcription. Some clones are missing from TCRdb's copy, which holds only in-frame ones; the method was immunoSEQ multiplex PCR. The data show 250,000 to 300,000 clones, roughly a quarter seen once. V was clipped by 3 bases and J by 3 bases, with 11 bases between them. Germline CDR1 reads SEHNR; CDR2 reads FQNEAQ (reference sequence). This CDR3 contains 14 residues. The sample comes from a study of beta chain features in type 1 diabetes. Broader study findings: In all four CD4+ subsets, TCRB CDR3 length was significantly, moderately reduced in type 1 diabetes. Comparison showed that naive, central memory and Treg TCRB repertoires appeared more similar among patients than among healthy donors.

CD4+ naive, central memory, regulatory and stem cell-like memory cells were sorted via CD45RO/CCR7/CD25/CD127/CD95/CD27. In all sorted populations, purity surpassed 98%. Source material: naive CD4+ T cells from blood. V gene TRBV7-9 combines with J gene TRBJ1-2; TRBD1 might be the D (5 bases). This TCR was recovered from a woman in her thirties with type 1 diabetes. The CDR3 DNA sequence: TGTGCCAGCAGCTTGGCCAGGGCAGACTATGGCTACACCTTC. Amino acid sequence: CASSLARADYGYTF.